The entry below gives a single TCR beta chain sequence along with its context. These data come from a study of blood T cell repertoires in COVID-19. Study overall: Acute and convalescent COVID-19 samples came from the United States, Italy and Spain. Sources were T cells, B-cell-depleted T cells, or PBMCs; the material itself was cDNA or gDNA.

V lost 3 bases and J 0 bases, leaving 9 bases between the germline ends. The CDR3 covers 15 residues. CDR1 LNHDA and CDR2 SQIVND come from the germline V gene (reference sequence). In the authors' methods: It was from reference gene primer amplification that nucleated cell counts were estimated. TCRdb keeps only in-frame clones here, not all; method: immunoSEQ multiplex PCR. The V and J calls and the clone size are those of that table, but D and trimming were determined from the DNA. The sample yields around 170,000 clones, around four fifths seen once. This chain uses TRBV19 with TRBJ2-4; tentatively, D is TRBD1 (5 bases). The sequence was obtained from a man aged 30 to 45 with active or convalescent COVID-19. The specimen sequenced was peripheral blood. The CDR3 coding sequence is TGTGCCAGTAGTATGCTTGGGGCAGCCAAAAACATTCAGTACTTC. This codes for CASSMLGAAKNIQYF.